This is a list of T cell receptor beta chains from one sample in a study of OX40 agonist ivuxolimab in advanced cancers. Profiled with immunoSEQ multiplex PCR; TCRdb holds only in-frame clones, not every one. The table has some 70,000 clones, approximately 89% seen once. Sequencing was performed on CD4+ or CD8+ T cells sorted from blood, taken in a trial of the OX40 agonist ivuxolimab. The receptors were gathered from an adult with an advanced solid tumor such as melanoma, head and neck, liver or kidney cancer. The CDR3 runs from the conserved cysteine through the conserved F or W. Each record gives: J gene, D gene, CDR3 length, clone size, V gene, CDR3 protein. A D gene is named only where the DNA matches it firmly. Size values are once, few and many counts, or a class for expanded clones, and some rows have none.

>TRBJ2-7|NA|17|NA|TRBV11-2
CASSSTQGQGYSYEQYF
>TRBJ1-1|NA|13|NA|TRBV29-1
CSVVNVGPAEAFF
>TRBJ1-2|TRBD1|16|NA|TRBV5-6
CASSLDQGAGIYGYTF
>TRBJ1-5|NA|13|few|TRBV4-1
CASSLLGGQPQHF
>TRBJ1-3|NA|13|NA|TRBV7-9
CASSLGGGNTIYF
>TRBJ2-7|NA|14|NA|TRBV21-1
CASSSQDNSYEQYF
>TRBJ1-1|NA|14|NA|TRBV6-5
CASREGFGNTEAFF
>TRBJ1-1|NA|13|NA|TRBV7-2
CASSFGRNTEAFF
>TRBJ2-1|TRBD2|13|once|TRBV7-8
CASSSGTSGEQFF
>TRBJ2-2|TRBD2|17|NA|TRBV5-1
CASSLVSSGVNTGELFF
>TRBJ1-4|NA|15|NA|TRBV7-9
CAVPTTRGANEKLFF
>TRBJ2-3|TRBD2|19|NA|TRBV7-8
CASSLVLAGAMISTDTQYF
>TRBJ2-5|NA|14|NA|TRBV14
CASSQGARSETQYF
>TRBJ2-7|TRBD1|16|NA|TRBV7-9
CASSSPSFRGSNEQYF
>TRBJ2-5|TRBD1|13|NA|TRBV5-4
CASSLQGGETQYF
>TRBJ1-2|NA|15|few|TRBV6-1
CASSAPDRSNYGYTF
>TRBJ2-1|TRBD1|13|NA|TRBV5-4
CASSLGGGYEQFF
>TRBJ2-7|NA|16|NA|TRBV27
CASTTTREGGRKEQYF
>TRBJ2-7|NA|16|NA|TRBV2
CASSVEGQDRPWEQYF
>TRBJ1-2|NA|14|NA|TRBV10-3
CAISERNGDRGYTF
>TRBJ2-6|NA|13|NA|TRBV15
CATSMSGANVLTF
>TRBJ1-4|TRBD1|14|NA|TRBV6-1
CASSDRVRGEKLFF
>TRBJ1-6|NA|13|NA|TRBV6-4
CASSDSYNSPLHF
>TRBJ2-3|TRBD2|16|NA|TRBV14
CASSQFRRGARDTQYF
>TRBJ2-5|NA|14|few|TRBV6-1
CAIDSSGQGKTQYF
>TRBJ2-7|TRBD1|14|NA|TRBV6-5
CASRTGGSSYEQYF
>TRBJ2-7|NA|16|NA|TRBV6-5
CASSYEGTFSPLEQYF
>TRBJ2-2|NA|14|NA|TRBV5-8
CASSAQDRTGELFF
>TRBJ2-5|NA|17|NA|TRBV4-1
CASSRRGLGLQPGAQYF
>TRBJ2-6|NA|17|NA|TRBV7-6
CASSPMGPVAGANVLTF
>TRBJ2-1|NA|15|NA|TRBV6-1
CASSDGRRKYNEQFF
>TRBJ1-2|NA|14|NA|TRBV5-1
CASSLVPDNYGYTF
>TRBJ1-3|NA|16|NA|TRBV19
CASSTPRGLSGNTIYF
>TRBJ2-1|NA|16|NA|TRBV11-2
CASSLVWGDRYNEQFF
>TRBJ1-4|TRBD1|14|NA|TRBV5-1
CASSSGQGGEKLFF
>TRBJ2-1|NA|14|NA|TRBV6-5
CASSTSQGLLGQFF
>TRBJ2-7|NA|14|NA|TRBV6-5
CASSAGTGSYEQYF
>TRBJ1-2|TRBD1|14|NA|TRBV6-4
CASSPGTANYGYTF
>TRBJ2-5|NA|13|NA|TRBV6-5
CASSLRQEETQYF
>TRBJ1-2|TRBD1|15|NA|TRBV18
CASSPTTGNDYGYTF
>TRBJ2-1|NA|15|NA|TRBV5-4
CASSDTGQPYNEQFF
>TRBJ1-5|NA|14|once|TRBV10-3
CAISDNGRNQPQHF
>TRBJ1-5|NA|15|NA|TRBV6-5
CASRTADSSNQPQHF
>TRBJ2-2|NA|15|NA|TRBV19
CASSAPGPNTGELFF
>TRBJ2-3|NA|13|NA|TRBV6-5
CASRRRAPDTQYF
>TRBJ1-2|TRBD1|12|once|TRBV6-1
CASSRQGLGYTF
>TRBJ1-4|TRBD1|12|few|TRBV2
CAISGQDEKLFF
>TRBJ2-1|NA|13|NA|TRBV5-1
CASRQGTYNEQFF
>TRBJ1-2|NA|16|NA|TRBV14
CASSQGSWTAKDGYTF
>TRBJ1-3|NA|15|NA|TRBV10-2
CASSDRQFSGNTIYF
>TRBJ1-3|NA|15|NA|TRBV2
CASRSSQSSGNTIYF
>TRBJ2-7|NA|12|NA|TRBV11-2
CASSLERGEQYF
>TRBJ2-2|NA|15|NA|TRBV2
CASSEALQNTGELFF
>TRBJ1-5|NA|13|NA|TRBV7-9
CASSLQTNQPQHF